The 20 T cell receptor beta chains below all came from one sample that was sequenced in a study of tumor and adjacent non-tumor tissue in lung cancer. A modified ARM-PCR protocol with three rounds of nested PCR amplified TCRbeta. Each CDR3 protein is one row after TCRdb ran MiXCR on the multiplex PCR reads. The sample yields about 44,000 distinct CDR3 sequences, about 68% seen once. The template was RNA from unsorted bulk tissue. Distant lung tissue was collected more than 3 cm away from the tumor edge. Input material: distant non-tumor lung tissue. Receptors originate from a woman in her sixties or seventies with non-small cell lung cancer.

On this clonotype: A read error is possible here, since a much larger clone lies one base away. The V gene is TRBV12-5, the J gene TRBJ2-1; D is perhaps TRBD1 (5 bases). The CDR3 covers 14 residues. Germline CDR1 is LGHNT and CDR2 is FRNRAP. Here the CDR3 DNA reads TGTGCTAGTGGTTTGGGCTCACAGGACAATGAGCGGTTCTTC. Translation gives CASGLGSQDNERFF.

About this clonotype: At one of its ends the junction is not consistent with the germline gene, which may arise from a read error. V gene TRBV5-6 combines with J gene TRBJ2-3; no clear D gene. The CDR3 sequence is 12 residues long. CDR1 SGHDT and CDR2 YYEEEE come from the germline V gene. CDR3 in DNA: TGTGACAGCAGCTTCCCCACAGATACGCAATATTTT. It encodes CDSSFPTDTQYF.

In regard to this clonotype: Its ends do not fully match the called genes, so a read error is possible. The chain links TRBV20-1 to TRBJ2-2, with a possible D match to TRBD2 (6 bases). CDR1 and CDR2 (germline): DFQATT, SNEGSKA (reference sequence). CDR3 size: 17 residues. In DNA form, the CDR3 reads TGCAGTGCTAGAGATGGACTGGGGGGAGAATATACCGGGGAGCTGTCTTTT. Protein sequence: CSARDGLGGEYTGELSF.

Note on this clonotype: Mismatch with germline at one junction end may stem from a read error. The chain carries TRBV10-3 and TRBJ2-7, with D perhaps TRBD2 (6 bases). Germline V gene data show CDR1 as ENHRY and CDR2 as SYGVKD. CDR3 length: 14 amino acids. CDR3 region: CASAPDGSPYEHYF. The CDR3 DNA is TGTGCCTCAGCACCGGACGGGAGCCCATACGAGCACTACTTC.

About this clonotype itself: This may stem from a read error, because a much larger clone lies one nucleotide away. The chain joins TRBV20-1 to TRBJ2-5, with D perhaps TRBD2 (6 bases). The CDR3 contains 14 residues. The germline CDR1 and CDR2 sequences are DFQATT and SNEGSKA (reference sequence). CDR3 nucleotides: TGCAGTGCTAGAGGACCGGGACTGAAAGAGACCCATTACTTC. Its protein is CSARGPGLKETHYF.

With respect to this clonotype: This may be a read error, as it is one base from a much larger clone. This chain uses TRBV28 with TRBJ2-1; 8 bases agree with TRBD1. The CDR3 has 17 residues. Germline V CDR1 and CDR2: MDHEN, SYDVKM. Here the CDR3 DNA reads TGTGCCAGCAGTTTACATTTAACCGGGACAGGCAACAATGAGCACTTCTTC. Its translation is CASSLHLTGTGNNEHFF.

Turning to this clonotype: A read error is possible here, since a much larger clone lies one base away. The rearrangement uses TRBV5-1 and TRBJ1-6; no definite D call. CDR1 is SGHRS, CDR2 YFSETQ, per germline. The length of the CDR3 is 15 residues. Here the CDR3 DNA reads TGCGCCAGCAGCTTGGAGGGCCCTTCGGATTCACCCCTCCTCTTT. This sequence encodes CASSLEGPSDSPLLF.

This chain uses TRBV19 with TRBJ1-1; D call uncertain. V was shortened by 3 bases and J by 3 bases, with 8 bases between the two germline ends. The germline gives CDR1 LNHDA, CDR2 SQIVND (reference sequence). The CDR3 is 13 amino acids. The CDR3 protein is CASSIRVDTEAFF. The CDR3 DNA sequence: TGTGCCAGTAGTATTAGGGTGGACACTGAAGCTTTCTTT.

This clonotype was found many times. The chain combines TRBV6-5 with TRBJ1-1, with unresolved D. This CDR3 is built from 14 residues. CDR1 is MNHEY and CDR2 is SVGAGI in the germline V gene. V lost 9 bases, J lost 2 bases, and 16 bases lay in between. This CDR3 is CASTINLDNTEAFF. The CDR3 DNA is TGTGCCAGTACTATAAATCTGGACAACACTGAAGCTTTCTTT.

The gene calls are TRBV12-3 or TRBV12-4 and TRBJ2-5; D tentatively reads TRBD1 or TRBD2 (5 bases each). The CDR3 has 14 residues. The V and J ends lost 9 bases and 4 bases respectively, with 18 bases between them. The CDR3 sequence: CASIFGGNGETQYF. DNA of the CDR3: TGTGCCAGTATTTTTGGGGGAAATGGAGAGACCCAGTACTTC.

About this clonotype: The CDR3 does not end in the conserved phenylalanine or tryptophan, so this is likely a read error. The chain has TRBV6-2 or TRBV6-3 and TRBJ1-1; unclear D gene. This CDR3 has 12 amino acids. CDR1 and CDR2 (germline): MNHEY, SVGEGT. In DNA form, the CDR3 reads TGTACCAGCAGTCCCTCAAACACTGAAGCTTTCTTA. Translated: CTSSPSNTEAFL.

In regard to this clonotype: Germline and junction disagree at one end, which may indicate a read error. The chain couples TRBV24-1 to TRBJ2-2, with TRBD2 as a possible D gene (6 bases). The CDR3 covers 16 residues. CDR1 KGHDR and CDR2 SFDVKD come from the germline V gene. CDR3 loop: CATSDWAHPTTGGLFF. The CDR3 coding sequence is TGTGCCACCAGTGATTGGGCTCATCCCACTACCGGGGGGCTGTTTTTT.

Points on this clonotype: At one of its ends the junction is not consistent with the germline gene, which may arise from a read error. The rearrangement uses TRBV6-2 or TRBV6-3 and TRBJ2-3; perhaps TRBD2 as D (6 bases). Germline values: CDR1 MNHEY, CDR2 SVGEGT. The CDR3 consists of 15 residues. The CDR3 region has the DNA TGTGCCAGCAGTTATTCGGGGGAGATGCAGGATACGCACTATTTT. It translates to CASSYSGEMQDTHYF.

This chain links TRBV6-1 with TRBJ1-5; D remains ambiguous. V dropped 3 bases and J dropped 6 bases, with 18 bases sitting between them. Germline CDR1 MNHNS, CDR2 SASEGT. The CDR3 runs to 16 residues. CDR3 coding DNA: TGTGCCAGCAGTGACTGTTTGGGCAGGTTGAGTCAGCCCCAGCATTTT. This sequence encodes CASSDCLGRLSQPQHF.

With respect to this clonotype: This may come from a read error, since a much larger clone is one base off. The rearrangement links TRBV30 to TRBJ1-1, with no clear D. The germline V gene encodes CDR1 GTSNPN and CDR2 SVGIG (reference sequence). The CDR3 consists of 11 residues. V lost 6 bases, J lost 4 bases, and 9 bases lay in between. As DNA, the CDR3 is TGTGCCTGCCCCACAAGCACTGAAGCTTTCTTT. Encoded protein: CACPTSTEAFF.

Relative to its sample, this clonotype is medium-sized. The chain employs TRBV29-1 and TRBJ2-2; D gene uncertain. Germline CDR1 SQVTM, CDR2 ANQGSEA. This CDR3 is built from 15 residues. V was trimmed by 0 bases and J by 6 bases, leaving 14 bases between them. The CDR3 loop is CSVEEGWASAGELFF. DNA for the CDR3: TGCAGCGTTGAAGAAGGTTGGGCAAGCGCCGGGGAGCTGTTTTTT.

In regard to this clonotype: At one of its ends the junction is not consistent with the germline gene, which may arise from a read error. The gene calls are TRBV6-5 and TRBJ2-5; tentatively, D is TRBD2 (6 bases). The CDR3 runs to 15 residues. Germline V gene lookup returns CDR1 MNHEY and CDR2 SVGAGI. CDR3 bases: TGTGCCAGCAGTTATTCGGGGAGGAGGCAAGAGACCCAATGCTTC. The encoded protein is CASSYSGRRQETQCF.

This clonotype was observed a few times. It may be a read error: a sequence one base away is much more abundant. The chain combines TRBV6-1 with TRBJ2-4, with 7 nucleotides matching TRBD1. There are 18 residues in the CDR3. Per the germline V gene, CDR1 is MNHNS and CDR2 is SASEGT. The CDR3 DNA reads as TGTCCCAGCAGTGTCTCCCCCAACAGGGGTTCGGCCAAAAACATTCAGTACTTC. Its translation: CPSSVSPNRGSAKNIQYF.

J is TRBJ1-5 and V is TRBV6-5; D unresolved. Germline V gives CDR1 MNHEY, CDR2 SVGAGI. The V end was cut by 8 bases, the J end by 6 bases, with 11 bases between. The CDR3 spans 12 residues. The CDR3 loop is CASCPTIQPQHF. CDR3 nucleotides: TGTGCCAGCTGTCCTACTATTCAGCCCCAGCATTTT.

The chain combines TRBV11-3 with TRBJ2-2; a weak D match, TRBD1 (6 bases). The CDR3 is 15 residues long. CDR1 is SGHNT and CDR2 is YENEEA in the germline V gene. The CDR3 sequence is CTTSLQQGNTGELFF. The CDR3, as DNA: TGTACCACCAGCTTGCAACAGGGAAACACCGGGGAGCTGTTTTTT.